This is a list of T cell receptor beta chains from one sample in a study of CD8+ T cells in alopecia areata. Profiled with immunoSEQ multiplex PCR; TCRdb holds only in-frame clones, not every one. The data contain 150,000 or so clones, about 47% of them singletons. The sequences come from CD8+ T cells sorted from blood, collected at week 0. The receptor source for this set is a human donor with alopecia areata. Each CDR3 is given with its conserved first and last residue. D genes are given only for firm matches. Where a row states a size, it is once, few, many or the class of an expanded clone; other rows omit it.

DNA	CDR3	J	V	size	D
TGCAGCGTTGCTCCCCGACCCCCACCTAGCGGCACCGGGGAGCTGTTTTTT	CSVAPRPPPSGTGELFF	TRBJ2-2	TRBV29-1	few	TRBD2
TGCAGCGTTGCGGACCAAGACTACGAGCAGTACTTC	CSVADQDYEQYF	TRBJ2-7	TRBV29-1	NA	NA
TGTGCCAGCAGTTACTTCGGGACACTGGAGACCCAGTACTTC	CASSYFGTLETQYF	TRBJ2-5	TRBV6-5	NA	NA
TGTGCCAGCAGCTACCGGGACTTGATTGTATCTGGGGCCAACGTCCTGACTTTC	CASSYRDLIVSGANVLTF	TRBJ2-6	TRBV7-3	NA	NA
TGCAGCGTTGTAGACAGGGGGCTCAACGAGCAGTACTTC	CSVVDRGLNEQYF	TRBJ2-7	TRBV29-1	NA	TRBD1
TGTGCCAGTAATCGGGACATGAAGACCCAGTACTTC	CASNRDMKTQYF	TRBJ2-5	TRBV7-9	NA	NA
TGTGCCAGCAGCTTAGTCACAGCCAAAAACATTCAGTACTTC	CASSLVTAKNIQYF	TRBJ2-4	TRBV7-9	NA	NA
TGTGCCTGGAGTGGTGTCGGCACCGCTGGAAACACCATATATTTT	CAWSGVGTAGNTIYF	TRBJ1-3	TRBV30	NA	NA
TGTGCCAGCGTTCTCAGGGTCTATGGCTACACCTTC	CASVLRVYGYTF	TRBJ1-2	TRBV2	NA	NA
TGTGCCAGCAGCCGGACGGGAACGAACACCGGGGAGCTGTTTTTT	CASSRTGTNTGELFF	TRBJ2-2	TRBV5-4	NA	NA
TGTGCCAGCAGCCCGGACAGGGAACACGAGCAGTACTTC	CASSPDREHEQYF	TRBJ2-7	TRBV13	few	TRBD1
TGCGCCAGCAGCCAAAAGACCGGGACGGGAGGCGCTGAAGCTTTCTTT	CASSQKTGTGGAEAFF	TRBJ1-1	TRBV4-3	NA	NA
TGTGCCAGCAGTTTATATGCAGGGGGCGCTGGCAATCAGCCCCAGCATTTT	CASSLYAGGAGNQPQHF	TRBJ1-5	TRBV5-6	NA	TRBD1
TGCAGCGTACAGGACGCTAGCACAGATACGCAGTATTTT	CSVQDASTDTQYF	TRBJ2-3	TRBV29-1	NA	NA
TGTGCCAGCAGCTTCGGTTGGGGGGGGACCACAGATACGCAGTATTTT	CASSFGWGGTTDTQYF	TRBJ2-3	TRBV11-2	NA	TRBD2
TGTGCCAGCTTCGTACTCGGGACTAGCCGAGACAATGAGCAGTTCTTC	CASFVLGTSRDNEQFF	TRBJ2-1	TRBV2	few	TRBD2
TGCAGCGTTGAAGATCTTGGCGGAAGCTCCTACGAGCAGTACTTC	CSVEDLGGSSYEQYF	TRBJ2-7	TRBV29-1	NA	NA
TGTGCCAGCAATCAGGGTAACACTGAAGCTTTCTTT	CASNQGNTEAFF	TRBJ1-1	TRBV6-5	few	NA
TGTGCCAGCAGTGAAGGGCCGAACACTGAAGCTTTCTTT	CASSEGPNTEAFF	TRBJ1-1	TRBV6-5	NA	NA
TGTGCCAGCAGTTCCGGGACAGTCAGCAATCAGCCCCAGCATTTT	CASSSGTVSNQPQHF	TRBJ1-5	TRBV2	NA	TRBD1